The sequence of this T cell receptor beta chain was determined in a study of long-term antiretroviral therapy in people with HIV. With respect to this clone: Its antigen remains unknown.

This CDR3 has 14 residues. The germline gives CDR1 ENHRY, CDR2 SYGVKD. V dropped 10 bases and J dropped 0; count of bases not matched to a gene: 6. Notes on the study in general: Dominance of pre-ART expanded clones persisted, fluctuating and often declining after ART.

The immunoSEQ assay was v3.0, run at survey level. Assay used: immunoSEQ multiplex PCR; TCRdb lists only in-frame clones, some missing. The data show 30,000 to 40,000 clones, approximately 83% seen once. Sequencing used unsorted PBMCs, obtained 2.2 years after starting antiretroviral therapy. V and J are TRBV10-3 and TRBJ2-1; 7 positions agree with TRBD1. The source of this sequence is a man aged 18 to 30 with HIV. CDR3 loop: CARRTGSSYNEQFF. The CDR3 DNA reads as TGTGCCAGGCGGACAGGCAGCTCCTACAATGAGCAGTTCTTC.